The sequence of this TCR beta chain was determined in a study of metastatic and nonmetastatic thyroid tumors. This clone was detected ten times or more. There were no patients who had received any treatment before thyroid surgery. TCRdb reanalyzed the PCR reads via MiXCR. The data hold fewer than 4,500 clones, with about 31% observed a single time. Trimming took 3 bases from V and 2 from J, leaving 9 bases between them. Per the germline V gene, CDR1 is GTSNPN and CDR2 is SVGIG (reference sequence). CDR3 size: 13 residues. The TCR sequence derives from a male donor with papillary thyroid cancer or a benign thyroid nodule (not recorded which). Some clones in this sample may be carry-over from other donors' samples. Sequencing was performed on adjacent normal tissue. The genes are TRBV30 and TRBJ2-3, with a weak D call TRBD1 (5 bases). Written as DNA, the CDR3 is TGTGCCTGGAGCCTAGGACACACAGATACGCAGTATTTT. Protein: CAWSLGHTDTQYF.